Following are 23 T cell receptor beta chains from one sample sequenced in a study of blood T cells in healthy people across ages. Combining a sample-barcoded 5' primer with a J-beta primer mix, a second PCR ran for 7 to 11 cycles. TCRdb redid the calling of the 5' RACE reads with MiXCR, one entry per CDR3 protein. The table includes some 900,000 distinct CDR3 sequences, roughly 43% detected once. Sequencing was performed on blood. The receptors shown here come from a young man in good health.

The rearrangement uses TRBV11-2 and TRBJ2-1, with a possible D match to TRBD1 (6 bases). CDR1 is SGHAT and CDR2 is FQNNGV in the germline V gene. The CDR3 covers 15 residues. V lost 0 bases and J 9 bases, leaving 15 bases between the germline ends. Written as DNA, the CDR3 is TGTGCCAGCAGCTTAGATCTCACAGGGATGGGTGAGCAGTTCTTC. Amino acids: CASSLDLTGMGEQFF.

A few counts support this clonotype. The V and J genes are TRBV7-2 and TRBJ1-5; the D is unclear. V lost 5 bases and J 3 bases, leaving 8 bases between the germline ends. Germline V gene data show CDR1 as SGHTA and CDR2 as FQGNSA. The CDR3 consists of 13 residues. CDR3 coding DNA: TGTGCCAGCAGCCGCCAGGACAATCAGCCCCAGCATTTT. Protein: CASSRQDNQPQHF.

This chain uses TRBV6-2 or TRBV6-3 with TRBJ2-1, with TRBD2 identical over 15 bases. The CDR3 extends over 16 amino acids. CDR1 MNHEY and CDR2 SVGEGT come from the germline V gene. V shed 6 bases, J shed 15 bases, and the junction held 15 bases outside the gene matches. The CDR3 is CASRQSSGLAGGPAFF. CDR3 nucleotide sequence: TGTGCCAGCAGGCAAAGCTCGGGACTAGCGGGGGGCCCAGCGTTCTTC.

The chain carries TRBV20-1 and TRBJ1-1; D is undetermined. Germline lookup yields CDR1 DFQATT and CDR2 SNEGSKA (reference sequence). V was clipped by 0 bases and J by 7 bases, with 12 bases between them. This CDR3 is 13 amino acids long. CDR3 region: CSARESGEGEAFF. In DNA, the CDR3 is TGCAGTGCTAGAGAATCCGGGGAAGGTGAAGCTTTCTTT.

This clonotype was counted a few times. This chain joins TRBV7-2 and TRBJ1-6, with TRBD1 matching over 8 bases. The trim removed 7 bases at V and 5 bases at J, leaving 7 bases unmatched. Germline V CDR1 and CDR2: SGHTA, FQGNSA. The CDR3 spans 15 residues. The CDR3 coding sequence is TGTGCCAGCAAATTTCGACAGGGGAATAATTCACCCCTCCACTTT. It yields the protein CASKFRQGNNSPLHF.

There are many counts of this clonotype. The chain is built from TRBV6-1 and TRBJ2-5; TRBD2 is a possible D gene (6 bases). Looked up from germline, CDR1 is MNHNS and CDR2 is SASEGT. V lost 6 bases and J 1 base, leaving 9 bases between the germline ends. This CDR3 spans 13 amino acids. This chain's CDR3 is CASRRLGQETQYF. The CDR3 DNA follows: TGTGCCAGCAGGCGACTAGGCCAAGAGACCCAGTACTTC.

The chain links TRBV28 to TRBJ2-1; 7 bases are a match to TRBD2. Trimming removed 0 bases from V and 1 base from J; junction bases left unmatched: 3. The CDR3 sequence is 16 residues long. CDR1 and CDR2 (germline): MDHEN, SYDVKM. CDR3 bases: TGTGCCAGCAGTTTATGGGCTAGCGGTTCCTACAATGAGCAGTTCTTC. This sequence encodes CASSLWASGSYNEQFF.

This chain uses TRBV4-3 with TRBJ2-5, with 8 bases lining up with TRBD2. The assigned J gene may be wrong: the sequence end matches TRBJ2-7 better. There are 14 residues in the CDR3. Looked up from germline, CDR1 is LGHNA and CDR2 is YSLEER. CDR3 region: CASSQAGGNYEQYF. Here the CDR3 DNA reads TGCGCCAGCAGCCAAGCGGGGGGGAACTACGAGCAGTACTTC.

This clonotype has more than one count but fewer than ten. CDR3 coding DNA: TGCAGCGTTGAAGGGACAGGACCCGGGGCCAACGTCCTGACTTTC. This sequence encodes CSVEGTGPGANVLTF. The gene calls are TRBV29-1 and TRBJ2-6; 7 bases match TRBD1. The CDR3 loop spans 15 amino acids. Germline CDR1 and CDR2: SQVTM and ANQGSEA. The J segment lost 4 bases and the V segment lost 1 base, leaving 4 bases of the junction unmatched. The full variable domain, in which reference TRBV29-1 and TRBJ2-6 provide the parts outside the CDR3, is SAVISQKPSRDICQRGTSLTIQCQVDSQVTMMFWYRQQPGQSLTLIATANQGSEATYESGFVIDKFPISRPNLTFSTLTVSNMSPEDSSIYLCSVEGTGPGANVLTFGAGSRLTVL.

This chain joins TRBV20-1 and TRBJ1-5; weak D call: TRBD1 (6 bases). Per germline, CDR1 DFQATT and CDR2 SNEGSKA (reference sequence). The CDR3 is 14 amino acids. Trimming pared 3 bases from V and 0 bases from J, leaving 9 bases between. CDR3 in DNA: TGCAGTGCTAGGACAGGAACTAGCAATCAGCCCCAGCATTTT. Translated, it gives CSARTGTSNQPQHF.

The chain has TRBV12-3 or TRBV12-4 and TRBJ2-7; TRBD2 matches 7 bases. The CDR3 runs 13 residues. The junction had 8 bases not matched to a gene; V was cut back by 8 bases and J by 4 bases. The CDR3: CASGGDLFYEQYF. The CDR3 nucleotides read TGTGCCAGCGGGGGGGACCTCTTTTACGAGCAGTACTTC.

This chain links TRBV4-1 with TRBJ2-1; 16 nucleotides line up with TRBD2. V lost 1 base and J lost 0; bases outside the gene matches: 9. This CDR3 is built from 21 residues. Per the germline V gene, CDR1 is MGHRA and CDR2 is YSYEKL. In nucleotides, the CDR3 is TGCGCCAGCAGCCAAGTGGCGCCGGGACTAGCGGGGGGGAGCTCCTACAATGAGCAGTTCTTC. Its translation is CASSQVAPGLAGGSSYNEQFF.

This clonotype was counted only a few times. The rearrangement joins TRBV12-3 or TRBV12-4 to TRBJ2-4; D gene uncertain. This CDR3 spans 11 amino acids. Trimming took off 3 bases at V and 5 bases at J, with 2 bases between the two ends. The CDR3 protein is CASSFENIQYF. The CDR3 nucleotides are TGTGCCAGCAGTTTTGAAAACATTCAGTACTTC.

V is TRBV7-2 and J is TRBJ1-6; 8 bases are shared with TRBD1. Germline CDR1 SGHTA, CDR2 FQGNSA. This CDR3 is built from 15 residues. V trimming: 4 bases; J trimming: 7 bases; junction bases outside the gene matches: 6. The CDR3 nucleotides read TGTGCCAGCAGCTGGGACAGGTCCATCAATTCACCCCTCCACTTT. Translated, it gives CASSWDRSINSPLHF. The full variable domain, its missing parts supplied by reference TRBV7-2 and TRBJ1-6, is GAGVSQSPSNKVTEKGKDVELRCDPISGHTALYWYRQSLGQGLEFLIYFQGNSAPDKSGLPSDRFSAERTGGSVSTLTIQRTQQEDSAVYLCASSWDRSINSPLHFGNGTRLTVT.

The chain carries TRBV11-3 and TRBJ2-1; D remains ambiguous. Germline assignment: CDR1 SGHNT and CDR2 YENEEA. The CDR3 is 15 amino acids. Trimming left V 2 bases short and J 8 bases short, with 16 bases between. CDR3 protein: CASSLSRTKVDEQFF. The CDR3 nucleotides read TGTGCCAGCAGCTTATCCCGGACCAAGGTAGATGAGCAGTTCTTC.

The rearrangement uses TRBV7-2 and TRBJ2-5, with D possibly being TRBD1 or TRBD2 (5 bases each). The CDR3 is 12 amino acids. Trimming pared 5 bases from V and 13 bases from J, leaving 17 bases between. CDR1 and CDR2 from the germline V gene are SGHTA and FQGNSA. The CDR3 sequence is CASSLGRPRPYF. The CDR3 nucleotides read TGTGCCAGCAGCCTGGGACGCCCAAGGCCGTACTTC.

The chain joins TRBV6-5 to TRBJ2-4; 7 bases are a match to TRBD1. The germline V gene has CDR1 MNHEY and CDR2 SVGAGI. J was trimmed by 2 bases and V by 2 bases; bases with no gene match: 15. This CDR3 has 19 residues. The CDR3 DNA follows: TGTGCCAGCAGTTACCTTCATCCACCTAAGACAGGGTCCAAAAACATTCAGTACTTC. It codes for CASSYLHPPKTGSKNIQYF.

The DNA for the CDR3 is TGTGCCAGCAGCTTAAAGACAGGGTCGTATGGCTACACCTTC. It translates to CASSLKTGSYGYTF. J is TRBJ1-2 and V is TRBV7-2; TRBD1 matches at 7 bases. Germline loops: CDR1 SGHTA, CDR2 FQGNSA. The CDR3 runs 14 residues. V gave up 2 bases and J gave up 5 bases; unmatched junction bases: 5.

The genes are TRBV3-1 and TRBJ2-7; 7 positions agree with TRBD1. V lost 0 bases to trimming and J lost 5 bases; unmatched junction nucleotides: 7. The CDR3 has 15 residues. Germline V CDR1 and CDR2: LGHDT, YNNKEL (reference sequence). The CDR3 nucleotides read TGTGCCAGCAGCCAAGAAGGGGGCGCCACCCACGAGCAGTACTTC. Residues: CASSQEGGATHEQYF.

V and J are TRBV6-2 or TRBV6-3 and TRBJ2-1; D might be TRBD1 (7 bases). The V end lost 3 bases, the J end lost 6 bases, and 24 bases lay between the germline ends. Germline V gene sequence: CDR1 MNHEY, CDR2 SVGEGT. The CDR3 contains 18 residues. The CDR3 reads CASSYRTGGQGVSNEQFF. As DNA, the CDR3 is TGTGCCAGCAGTTATAGAACCGGAGGGCAGGGGGTAAGCAATGAGCAGTTCTTC.

This clonotype was seen only a few times. V and J are TRBV6-1 and TRBJ1-6; D is possibly TRBD1 (5 bases). V lost 4 bases and J lost 3, with 13 bases in between. This CDR3 contains 16 residues. The germline V gene encodes CDR1 MNHNS and CDR2 SASEGT. The CDR3 sequence is CASSVQGANYNSPLHF. For the CDR3, the DNA is TGTGCCAGCAGTGTCCAAGGGGCCAACTATAATTCACCCCTCCACTTT.

This clonotype was observed a handful of times. The V call is TRBV20-1, the J call TRBJ2-7, with D tentatively TRBD1 (6 bases). Germline V gene sequence: CDR1 DFQATT, CDR2 SNEGSKA (reference sequence). Trimming took 5 bases from V and 0 from J, leaving 14 bases between them. The CDR3 totals 14 residues. The CDR3 reads CSAEAGTSSYEQYF. The CDR3 DNA follows: TGCAGTGCTGAGGCCGGGACAAGCTCCTACGAGCAGTACTTC.

The chain links TRBV5-6 to TRBJ2-7; D might be TRBD1 (5 bases). Trimming removed 1 base at V and 2 bases at J, with 13 bases between. CDR3 length: 15 residues. From germline, CDR1 is SGHDT and CDR2 YYEEEE. CDR3 in amino acids: CASSLPASQAYEQYF. CDR3 DNA: TGTGCCAGCAGCTTGCCCGCGTCACAGGCCTACGAGCAGTACTTC.